This TCR beta chain was identified during a study of T cell responses to AZD1222 COVID-19 vaccine. This CDR3 comprises 13 residues. Trimming left V 5 bases short and J 6 bases short, with 11 bases between. Looked up from germline, CDR1 is SGHTA and CDR2 is FQGNSA. Study conclusions and caveats: Repertoire sampling happened only post peak T cell response. Clonal diversity was possibly underestimated, and white British individuals and females predominated among donors. Spike-specific TCR breadth and depth went up after people got two AZD1222 doses. Nearly half of the spike-specific TCRs reportedly recognize variant regions that carry no mutations.

Comments on this clone: Its antigen is as yet unknown.

Libraries were prepared by immunoSEQ multiplex PCR; TCRdb keeps only in-frame clonotypes and omits some of them. Of tens of thousands of clones in the sample, roughly nine tenths are singletons; the top ten hold approximately 4.2%. The chain recombines TRBV7-2 with TRBJ1-5; D is perhaps TRBD1 (6 bases). This material consisted of peripheral blood, taken on day 0 of AZD1222 vaccination. The receptor was isolated from an adult in good health. CDR3 coding DNA: TGTGCCAGCAGCCCACAGGGATTTCAGCCCCAGCATTTT. Encoded protein: CASSPQGFQPQHF.